The present T cell receptor beta chain was sequenced within a study of blood T cells in healthy people across ages. This clonotype was seen a few times. V shed 2 bases and J shed 3 bases, with 7 bases lying between them. The germline gives CDR1 LNHDA, CDR2 SQIVND (reference sequence). This CDR3 spans 13 amino acids. A second PCR of roughly 7 to 11 cycles used a sample-barcoded 5' primer and a J-beta primer mix. TCRdb reprocessed the 5' RACE reads with MiXCR, giving one entry per CDR3 protein. The data hold hundreds of thousands of distinct CDR3 sequences, with around 32% observed a single time. The rearrangement links TRBV19 to TRBJ1-2, with D uncertain. What was sequenced was blood. The origin of this receptor is a woman aged 80 or over in good health. The CDR3 bases are TGTGCCAGTAGTATATCACCCGACTATGGCTACACCTTC. Encoded protein: CASSISPDYGYTF.